This paragraph covers one T cell receptor (beta chain) sequence. The antigen remains undetermined. Constant-segment primers and 5'RACE yielded cDNA libraries for TCR alpha and TCR beta, each carrying sample barcodes and UMIs. TCRdb used MiXCR to reprocess the 5' RACE reads, holding one entry per CDR3 protein. The sample yields 550,000 to 700,000 distinct CDR3 sequences, around 16% seen once. The germline V and J ends were trimmed by 3 bases and 5 bases, with 7 bases remaining between them. There are 12 residues in the CDR3. Germline V gene data show CDR1 as LGHDT and CDR2 as YNNKEL (reference sequence). The data stem from a study of T-cell memory formation after mild COVID-19. General observations from the study: Chiefly within CM and EM were the contracting CD4+ clones; CD8+ ones were within EMRA. Detection of some responders pre-infection suggested pre-existing cross-reactive memory T cells participated.

This chain uses TRBV3-1 with TRBJ2-5; D call uncertain. The receptor comes from an adult woman who had mild COVID-19 (a few samples of this study predate the infection). Cell type and time point are not known. The sample was PBMCs or a T cell subset sorted from them (not recorded which). CDR3: CASSHKTETQYF. The CDR3, as DNA: TGTGCCAGCAGCCATAAAACGGAGACCCAGTACTTC.